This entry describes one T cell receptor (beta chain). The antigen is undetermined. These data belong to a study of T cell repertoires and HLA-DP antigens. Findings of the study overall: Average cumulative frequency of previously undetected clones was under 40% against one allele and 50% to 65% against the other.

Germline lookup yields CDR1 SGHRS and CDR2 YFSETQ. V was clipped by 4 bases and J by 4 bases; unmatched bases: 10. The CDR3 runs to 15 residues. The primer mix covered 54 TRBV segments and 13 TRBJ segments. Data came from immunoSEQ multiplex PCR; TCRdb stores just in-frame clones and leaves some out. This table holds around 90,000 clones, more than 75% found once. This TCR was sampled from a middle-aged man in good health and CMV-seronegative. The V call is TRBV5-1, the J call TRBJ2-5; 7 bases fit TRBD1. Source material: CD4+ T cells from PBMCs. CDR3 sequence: CASSASQGVRETQYF. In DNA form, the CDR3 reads TGCGCCAGCAGCGCGTCTCAGGGGGTGCGAGAGACCCAGTACTTC.